This TCR beta chain was captured in a study of T cell changes during pregnancy in multiple sclerosis. Sequencing used immunoSEQ multiplex PCR; TCRdb keeps in-frame clones, though not all of them. The sample shows more than 35,000 clones, 85% to 90% of them seen only once. CDR3 length: 13 amino acids. Per the germline V gene, CDR1 is LGHNA and CDR2 is YSLEER. V was clipped by 1 base and J by 3 bases, with 6 bases between them. The specimen was CD4+ T cells from peripheral blood mononuclear cells, collected before pregnancy. This rearrangement joins TRBV4-3 to TRBJ1-2, with D unclear. The receptor's source is a female donor with multiple sclerosis, enrolled in a pregnancy study. CDR3 DNA sequence: TGCGCCAGCAGCCAAGCCCGGTACTATGGCTACACCTTC. Protein sequence: CASSQARYYGYTF.